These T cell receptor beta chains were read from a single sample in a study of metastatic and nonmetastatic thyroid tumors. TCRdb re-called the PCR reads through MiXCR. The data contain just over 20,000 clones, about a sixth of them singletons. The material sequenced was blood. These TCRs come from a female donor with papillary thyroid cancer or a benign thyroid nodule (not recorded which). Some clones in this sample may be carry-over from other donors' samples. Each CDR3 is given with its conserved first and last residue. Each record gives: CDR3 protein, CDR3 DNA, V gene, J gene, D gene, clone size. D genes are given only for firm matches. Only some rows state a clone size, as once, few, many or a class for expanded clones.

CASSFYGGLGEKLFF	TGTGCCAGCAGTTTCTACGGGGGGCTGGGCGAAAAACTGTTTTTT	TRBV6-2/TRBV6-3	TRBJ1-4	NA	few
CASSSDRAQETQYF	TGTGCCAGCAGTTCGGACAGGGCACAAGAGACCCAGTACTTC	TRBV6-1	TRBJ2-5	TRBD1	many
CASSLGTLVSNSPLHF	TGTGCCAGCAGCCTTGGGACACTCGTCTCAAATTCACCCCTCCACTTT	TRBV28	TRBJ1-6	NA	many
CASRPTGKNTEAFF	TGTGCCAGCAGGCCGACAGGGAAGAACACTGAAGCTTTCTTT	TRBV28	TRBJ1-1	TRBD1	NA
CASSRLTGGYEQYF	TGTGCCAGTAGTCGACTTACAGGGGGCTACGAGCAGTACTTC	TRBV19	TRBJ2-7	TRBD1	many
CASRTRGTQETQYF	TGTGCCAGCCGTACTAGGGGAACCCAAGAGACCCAGTACTTC	TRBV3-1	TRBJ2-5	NA	NA
CASRERAANEQYF	TGTGCCAGCAGAGAGCGGGCCGCCAACGAGCAGTACTTC	TRBV6-1	TRBJ2-7	NA	medium-sized
CSARVLYQETQYF	TGCAGTGCTAGGGTCCTGTACCAAGAGACCCAGTACTTC	TRBV20-1	TRBJ2-5	NA	NA
CASSEGWQGRTEQYF	TGTGCCAGCAGTGAAGGTTGGCAGGGTAGGACCGAGCAGTACTTC	TRBV2	TRBJ2-7	NA	many
CASRPDRRNSPLHF	TGTGCCAGCAGGCCGGACAGGCGAAATTCACCCCTCCACTTT	TRBV6-4	TRBJ1-6	TRBD1	NA
CASSMSGGSYEQYF	TGTGCCAGTAGTATGTCAGGGGGCTCCTACGAGCAGTACTTC	TRBV19	TRBJ2-7	TRBD1	medium-sized
CASKQGYAEAFF	TGTGCCAGTAAACAGGGCTACGCTGAAGCTTTCTTT	TRBV19	TRBJ1-1	NA	many
CASSAWDRGIYEQCF	TGTGCCAGCAGCGCCTGGGACAGGGGGATTTACGAGCAGTGCTTC	TRBV7-2	TRBJ2-7	TRBD1	many
CASSRTGGAYNEQFF	TGTGCCAGTAGCCGAACAGGGGGCGCCTACAATGAGCAGTTCTTC	TRBV19	TRBJ2-1	TRBD1	many
CASGPQVYGYTF	TGTGCCAGCGGTCCTCAGGTATATGGCTACACCTTC	TRBV12-3/TRBV12-4	TRBJ1-2	NA	few
CASSVASGGDTGELFF	TGTGCCAGCAGCGTGGCCAGCGGGGGCGACACCGGGGAGCTGTTTTTT	TRBV9	TRBJ2-2	TRBD2	many
CASSSTSGGTDTQYF	TGTGCCAGCAGTAGTACTAGCGGGGGAACAGATACGCAGTATTTT	TRBV6-1	TRBJ2-3	TRBD2	few
CASSVSGLGSHTQYF	TGTGCCAGCAGCGTATCGGGACTAGGGTCGCATACGCAGTATTTT	TRBV9	TRBJ2-3	TRBD2	many
CASSSSRWGVNRNTGELFF	TGTGCCAGCAGTTCCTCCCGATGGGGGGTAAACAGGAACACCGGGGAGCTGTTTTTT	TRBV28	TRBJ2-2	NA	many
CASSVASVNEKLFF	TGTGCCAGCAGCGTAGCATCGGTAAATGAAAAACTGTTTTTT	TRBV9	TRBJ1-4	NA	many
CASSLGGSSYNEQFF	TGTGCCAGCAGTTTAGGCGGGAGCTCCTACAATGAGCAGTTCTTC	TRBV27	TRBJ2-1	TRBD2	many
CASSTALGGSRTGELFF	TGTGCCAGCAGTACGGCTCTCGGGGGTTCGCGGACCGGGGAGCTGTTTTTT	TRBV12-3/TRBV12-4	TRBJ2-2	NA	many
CSAVRGRDGTEAFF	TGCAGTGCGGTCCGGGGGCGGGATGGCACTGAAGCTTTCTTT	TRBV20-1	TRBJ1-1	NA	many
CASSYPTGGAFTEAFF	TGTGCCAGCAGTTACCCGACAGGGGGCGCTTTCACTGAAGCTTTCTTT	TRBV6-6	TRBJ1-1	TRBD1	many
CASSRATSGFTDTQYF	TGTGCCAGCAGCCGCGCGACTAGCGGATTCACAGATACGCAGTATTTT	TRBV14	TRBJ2-3	TRBD2	many
CASGDVRANTGEMFF	TGCGCCAGCGGTGATGTCAGGGCGAACACCGGGGAGATGTTTTTT	TRBV10-2	TRBJ2-2	NA	NA
CASNLADRVPNQPQHF	TGTGCCAGCAACCTGGCCGACAGGGTACCCAATCAGCCCCAGCATTTT	TRBV6-2/TRBV6-3	TRBJ1-5	TRBD1	many
CASKKMDRAETQYF	TGTGCCAGCAAGAAAATGGACAGGGCAGAGACCCAGTACTTC	TRBV6-1	TRBJ2-5	TRBD1	many
CAWSGTSGMAGELFF	TGTGCCTGGAGTGGGACTAGCGGGATGGCCGGGGAGCTGTTTTTT	TRBV30	TRBJ2-2	TRBD2	NA